The 23 T cell receptor beta chains listed next were all sequenced from one sample in a study of vaccination and CD4 T cells after COVID-19 (dated by TCRdb to 2021 to 2024). The library came from PCR. Instrument on record: Illumina iSeq 100. At the Johns Hopkins FTIC core, DNA from the cultured CD4+ T cells underwent TCR sequencing with the Oncomine TCR Beta short-read assay. TCRdb reprocessing: public reads trimmed at Q25 with fastp, clones called with MiXCR, in-frame beta chains kept. Each CDR3 protein gets just one entry, which takes the most common genes and DNA from the rows behind it. Counted in this sample were about 20,000 distinct CDR3 sequences; 53% of them appeared once. Of the sample, around 7.3% is held by the ten largest clones. No antigens are known for them. Per the publication, the treatment or condition label means: roughly 10-day PBMC culture with coronavirus spike peptide pools or control peptides (ViraFEST assay).

The sequenced sample was CD4+ T cells from blood, cultured in vitro, obtained before SARS-CoV-2 vaccination. All receptors come from a human donor who had recovered from COVID-19.

The J gene is TRBJ1-5, the V gene TRBV20-1; D call uncertain. This CDR3 is 12 amino acids long. V was cut by 1 base and J by 4 bases, with 5 bases left in between. Germline V gives CDR1 DFQATT, CDR2 SNEGSKA (reference sequence). The CDR3 DNA follows: TGCAGTGCTAGAGGGTTGAATCAGCCCCAGCATTTT. It translates to CSARGLNQPQHF.

The chain couples TRBV21-1 to TRBJ1-5; TRBD1 reflects the table's D call only, with no check against the DNA. TRBV21-1 is tagged as a pseudogene. The CDR3 sequence is 18 residues long. The CDR3 bases are TGTGCCAGCAGCAAAGAGGGCGTCAGGCCGGGTGGCAATCAGCCCCAGCATTTT. Amino acid sequence: CASSKEGVRPGGNQPQHF.

The chain employs TRBV29-1 and TRBJ1-3; maybe TRBD1 (6 bases). The CDR3 covers 14 residues. V lost 6 bases to trimming and J lost 3 bases, with 15 bases between them. Per germline, CDR1 SQVTM and CDR2 ANQGSEA. The CDR3 DNA reads as TGCAGCGTGTTTGATCAGGGGAGTGGAAACACCATATATTTT. Its translation: CSVFDQGSGNTIYF.

The chain combines TRBV12-3 or TRBV12-4 with TRBJ2-2; no clear D gene. The V gene lost 1 base and the J gene lost 6 bases, with 6 bases spanning the gap. The CDR3 loop spans 13 amino acids. CDR3 protein: CASSLDRAGELFF. Here the CDR3 DNA reads TGTGCCAGCAGTTTAGACCGAGCCGGGGAGCTGTTTTTT.

The V and J genes are TRBV7-6 and TRBJ1-3, with a possible D match to TRBD1 (6 bases). V dropped 8 bases and J dropped 2 bases, with 16 bases sitting between them. Looked up from germline, CDR1 is SGHVS and CDR2 is FNYEAQ. The CDR3 length is 15 residues. CDR3: CASAPPSGAGNTIYF. The DNA for the CDR3 is TGTGCCAGCGCCCCGCCTTCAGGGGCTGGAAACACCATATATTTT.

The chain joins TRBV6-1 to TRBJ2-7, with 11 bases identical to TRBD2. CDR1 and CDR2 from the germline V gene are MNHNS and SASEGT. The ends lost 6 bases at V and 3 bases at J; junction bases unmatched: 4. The CDR3 extends over 14 amino acids. CDR3 region: CASRPTSGSYEQYF. The CDR3 DNA follows: TGTGCCAGCAGGCCCACTAGCGGGAGCTACGAGCAGTACTTC.

This clonotype was seen only once. The rearrangement links TRBV7-2 to TRBJ2-7, with TRBD2 matching over 7 bases. The CDR3 has 14 amino acids. Germline CDR1 SGHTA, CDR2 FQGNSA. Trimming removed 6 bases from V and 7 bases from J; junction bases left unmatched: 12. CDR3 protein: CASSFRSGVREQYF. CDR3 in DNA: TGTGCCAGCAGTTTCAGAAGCGGGGTGAGAGAGCAGTACTTC.

This clonotype was counted a few times. The chain couples TRBV19 to TRBJ2-7, with a possible D match to TRBD1 (6 bases). The germline gives CDR1 LNHDA, CDR2 SQIVND (reference sequence). This CDR3 is 16 amino acids long. V lost 4 bases, J lost 6 bases, and 22 bases lay in between. The CDR3 reads CASSTWDGGLGAEQYF. CDR3 nucleotides: TGTGCCAGTAGTACCTGGGACGGCGGTTTGGGGGCCGAGCAGTACTTC.

The J gene is TRBJ2-1, the V gene TRBV9; TRBD2 might be the D (6 bases). Germline V CDR1 and CDR2: SGDLS, YYNGEE. This CDR3 is 13 amino acids long. The V end lost 0 bases, the J end lost 9 bases, and 10 bases lay between the germline ends. CDR3 protein: CASSVDYGGEQFF. In DNA form, the CDR3 reads TGTGCCAGCAGCGTAGATTACGGGGGTGAGCAGTTCTTC. The whole variable domain, filled in from reference TRBV9 and TRBJ2-1, reads DSGVTQTPKHLITATGQRVTLRCSPRSGDLSVYWYQQSLDQGLQFLIQYYNGEERAKGNILERFSAQQFPDLHSELNLSSLELGDSALYFCASSVDYGGEQFFGPGTRLTVL.

The chain employs TRBV20-1 and TRBJ2-1; 7 bases map to TRBD2. The germline CDR1 and CDR2 sequences are DFQATT and SNEGSKA (reference sequence). The J segment lost 3 bases and the V segment lost 3 bases, leaving 17 bases of the junction unmatched. CDR3 length equals 18 residues. DNA of the CDR3: TGCAGTGCTAGCTCCAGATGGGGGGACTACAATAACTACAATGAGCAGTTCTTC. It translates to CSASSRWGDYNNYNEQFF.

This chain joins TRBV7-3 and TRBJ1-1, with 8 bases that match TRBD1. From germline, CDR1 is SGHTA and CDR2 FQGTGA. V lost 2 bases and J lost 4; bases outside the gene matches: 3. CDR3 length equals 14 residues. DNA of the CDR3: TGTGCCAGCAGCTTACAGGGGGCCAGCACTGAAGCTTTCTTT. Translation: CASSLQGASTEAFF.

V usage is TRBV20-1 and J usage is TRBJ1-6; 7 bases agree with TRBD1. V dropped 7 bases and J dropped 6; count of bases not matched to a gene: 18. The CDR3 spans 17 residues. Germline CDR1 and CDR2: DFQATT and SNEGSKA (reference sequence). In nucleotides, the CDR3 is TGCAGTGTTTCTTCCACCCGACAGGGAGGCCCTAATTCACCCCTCCACTTT. This sequence encodes CSVSSTRQGGPNSPLHF.

This clonotype came up a few times. The gene calls are TRBV7-2 and TRBJ2-3, with TRBD1 as a possible D gene (6 bases). Per germline, CDR1 SGHTA and CDR2 FQGNSA. This CDR3 comprises 18 residues. Trimming took off 1 base at V and 5 bases at J, with 22 bases between the two ends. The CDR3: CASSLVSFDGKGGDTQYF. DNA for the CDR3: TGTGCCAGCAGCTTAGTTAGTTTTGACGGAAAAGGGGGAGATACGCAGTATTTT.

This clonotype was observed once. The chain employs TRBV10-3 and TRBJ2-1, with 11 bases identical to TRBD2. With V trimmed by 3 bases and J by 4 bases, 8 bases remained unmatched. CDR3 length: 17 residues. Looked up from germline, CDR1 is ENHRY and CDR2 is SYGVKD. The CDR3 DNA is TGTGCCATCAGTGACCCGACTAGCGGGGACACTTACAATGAGCAGTTCTTC. Its translation is CAISDPTSGDTYNEQFF.

The rearrangement links TRBV7-2 to TRBJ2-7; 14 positions agree with TRBD2. J lost 6 bases, V lost 0 bases, and 4 bases had no gene match. Per the germline V gene, CDR1 is SGHTA and CDR2 is FQGNSA. CDR3 length: 16 amino acids. The CDR3 DNA sequence: TGTGCCAGCAGCTTAGCCCCCGGACTAGCGGGAGGCGAGCAGTACTTC. This codes for CASSLAPGLAGGEQYF. The full variable domain, completed using reference TRBV7-2 and TRBJ2-7, is GAGVSQSPSNKVTEKGKDVELRCDPISGHTALYWYRQSLGQGLEFLIYFQGNSAPDKSGLPSDRFSAERTGGSVSTLTIQRTQQEDSAVYLCASSLAPGLAGGEQYFGPGTRLTVT.

This clonotype was observed a handful of times. The V and J genes are TRBV20-1 and TRBJ1-2, with D possibly being TRBD1 (6 bases). Germline CDR1 DFQATT, CDR2 SNEGSKA (reference sequence). The V and J ends lost 1 base and 5 bases respectively, with 11 bases between them. The CDR3 spans 13 residues. The chain's CDR3 is CSARAGTTYGYTF. The DNA for the CDR3 is TGCAGTGCTAGAGCCGGGACAACTTATGGCTACACCTTC.

The chain is built from TRBV4-1 and TRBJ1-5; D gene uncertain. The CDR3 length is 14 residues. V was clipped by 0 bases and J by 5 bases, with 8 bases between them. Germline values: CDR1 MGHRA, CDR2 YSYEKL. The CDR3 nucleotides read TGCGCCAGCAGCCAAGATCGCCAGGATCAGCCCCAGCATTTT. Protein: CASSQDRQDQPQHF.

CDR3 nucleotide sequence: TGTGCCACCACGGGACAGGGGGGTGGATGGATAGATGGCTACACCTTC. It encodes CATTGQGGGWIDGYTF. This sequence joins TRBV28 and TRBJ1-2; 11 nucleotides match TRBD1. Trimming took 10 bases from V and 6 from J; bases not matched to a gene: 16. CDR3 size: 16 residues. Germline lookup yields CDR1 MDHEN and CDR2 SYDVKM.

This sequence joins TRBV19 and TRBJ2-3; perhaps TRBD2 as D (5 bases). Germline lookup yields CDR1 LNHDA and CDR2 SQIVND (reference sequence). With 1 base removed from V and 6 bases from J, the gap between germline ends came to 5 bases. This CDR3 spans 12 amino acids. CDR3 region: CASSIGGDTQYF. CDR3 nucleotides: TGTGCCAGTAGTATAGGAGGGGATACGCAGTATTTT.

This clonotype has more than one count but fewer than ten. The CDR3 reads CSARPFILGILNSPLHF. DNA of the CDR3: TGCAGTGCTAGACCATTTATCCTCGGGATCCTAAATTCACCCCTCCACTTT. The rearrangement links TRBV20-1 to TRBJ1-6; D is unresolved. CDR3 length equals 17 residues. Germline CDR1 and CDR2: DFQATT and SNEGSKA (reference sequence). Trimming left V 2 bases short and J 7 bases short, with 21 bases between.

The chain employs TRBV7-3 and TRBJ2-5, with 8 bases fitting TRBD1. Germline-derived CDR1 and CDR2 are SGHTA and FQGTGA. After removal of 3 bases from V and 4 bases from J, the junction contained 1 base not matched to a gene. The CDR3 has 13 amino acids. CDR3 DNA sequence: TGTGCCAGCAGCTTTGGACAGGGAGAGACCCAGTACTTC. This translates into CASSFGQGETQYF.

This sequence joins TRBV20-1 and TRBJ1-5; D is ambiguous. V was clipped by 4 bases and J by 0 bases, with 7 bases between them. This CDR3 spans 13 amino acids. Germline V gene lookup returns CDR1 DFQATT and CDR2 SNEGSKA (reference sequence). Here the CDR3 DNA reads TGCAGTGCTAATGCGGATAGCAATCAGCCCCAGCATTTT. It yields the protein CSANADSNQPQHF.

V and J are TRBV6-1 and TRBJ2-5; 9 nucleotides agree with TRBD2. J gave up 3 bases and V 4 bases, and 6 bases lay outside the gene matches. The CDR3 extends over 15 amino acids. Per germline, CDR1 MNHNS and CDR2 SASEGT. The CDR3 coding sequence is TGTGCCAGCAGTGCGACTAGCGGAGGGGAAGAGACCCAGTACTTC. It encodes CASSATSGGEETQYF.